This TCR beta chain originates from a study of cytomegalovirus exposure and HLA in healthy donors. Study at large: The 100 to 150 validation repertoires, a later analysis reported, used the same platform as the 600 to 850 repertoires from the first cohort.

Here immunoSEQ multiplex PCR was the method, and the copy in TCRdb shows in-frame clones only, minus some. The table lists over 200,000 clones, roughly 80% of them singletons. The CDR3 contains 15 residues. The germline gives CDR1 SGHNT, CDR2 YYREEE (reference sequence). The ends lost 4 bases at V and 9 bases at J; junction bases unmatched: 6. Study-level results: Some TCR beta chains (more than 150 of them) were listed as cytomegalovirus-associated. For cytomegalovirus status, the classifier reportedly gave diagnoses with high specificity and sensitivity.

As regards this clone: Its antigen is not known.

This receptor was identified in a young woman in good health and CMV-seronegative. This sequence joins TRBV5-4 and TRBJ2-1, with 14 positions matching TRBD2. Sequencing was carried out using PBMCs. CDR3 bases: TGTGCCAGCAGCCTGGGACTAGCGGGGGACGGTGAGCAGTTCTTC. Translated: CASSLGLAGDGEQFF.